These 7 T cell receptor beta chains share one sample of origin, sequenced in a study of cytomegalovirus exposure and HLA in healthy donors. The data were produced by immunoSEQ multiplex PCR, yet TCRdb's version contains in-frame clones alone and is incomplete. The data contain more than 250,000 clones, approximately 86% of them singletons. The specimen sequenced was PBMCs. These receptors all stem from a woman aged 25 to 45 in good health and CMV-seropositive.

The chain joins TRBV5-6 to TRBJ1-2, with no clear D. V dropped 4 bases and J dropped 4 bases, with 14 bases sitting between them. The CDR3 covers 14 residues. Germline CDR1 is SGHDT and CDR2 is YYEEEE. The DNA for the CDR3 is TGTGCCAGCAGCCCACCTACGGAGATCTATGGCTACACCTTC. It yields the protein CASSPPTEIYGYTF.

Written as DNA, the CDR3 is TGTGCCAGCAGCTTGTTGCAGTACGAGCAGTACTTC. Translation: CASSLLQYEQYF. V gene TRBV5-5 combines with J gene TRBJ2-7, with D unresolved. CDR1 SGHKS and CDR2 YYEKEE come from the germline V gene (reference sequence). CDR3 size: 12 residues. The ends were cut back, 1 base at V and 4 bases at J, with 6 bases in the middle.

J is TRBJ1-6 and V is TRBV19; 8 bases line up with TRBD1. Germline V gene data show CDR1 as LNHDA and CDR2 as SQIVND (reference sequence). This CDR3 is 13 amino acids long. V gave up 6 bases and J gave up 7 bases; unmatched junction bases: 2. The CDR3, as DNA: TGTGCCAGTAGACAGGGGGGAAATTCACCCCTCCACTTT. Translating gives CASRQGGNSPLHF.

J is TRBJ1-1 and V is TRBV6-5, with D unresolved. Germline lookup yields CDR1 MNHEY and CDR2 SVGAGI. V lost 1 base, J lost 8 bases, and 11 bases lay in between. The CDR3 extends over 13 amino acids. CDR3 DNA sequence: TGTGCCAGCAGTTACTTACATTTGGCCGAAGCTTTCTTT. Translating it yields CASSYLHLAEAFF.

With regard to this clone: Additional DNA sequences in this sample encode the identical CDR3. This chain links TRBV27 with TRBJ2-1; 9 nucleotides align to TRBD2. CDR3 size: 16 residues. V lost 1 base and J lost 2; bases outside the gene matches: 3. In germline, CDR1 is MNHEY, CDR2 SMNVEV (reference sequence). This chain's CDR3 is CASSLFSGGTYNEQFF. CDR3 DNA: TGTGCCAGCAGTTTATTTAGCGGGGGTACCTACAATGAGCAGTTCTTC.

The chain joins TRBV27 to TRBJ1-2; 9 nucleotides agree with TRBD1. J was trimmed by 5 bases and V by 3 bases; bases with no gene match: 7. Germline lookup yields CDR1 MNHEY and CDR2 SMNVEV (reference sequence). There are 15 residues in the CDR3. CDR3 nucleotides: TGTGCCAGCAGTTTGAGGACAGGGGATTATTATGGCTACACCTTC. This codes for CASSLRTGDYYGYTF.

This chain joins TRBV9 and TRBJ2-5; 11 bases are shared with TRBD2. The CDR3 loop spans 15 amino acids. V trimming: 4 bases; J trimming: 5 bases; junction bases outside the gene matches: 7. Germline-derived CDR1 and CDR2 are SGDLS and YYNGEE. CDR3 region: CASSTGLAGRETQYF. CDR3 sequence (DNA): TGTGCCAGCAGCACAGGACTAGCGGGTCGGGAGACCCAGTACTTC.